This T cell receptor (beta chain) was obtained from a study of T cells in Graves' hyperthyroidism and ophthalmopathy. The wider study: It was at initial diagnosis, before any treatment, that peripheral blood was collected.

This clonotype has a single count. Researchers amplified the TCR beta CDR3 regions from RNA transcripts. Primed by the HTBI set, a first-round RT-PCR was run on the TCR CDR3. Each CDR3 protein is one row after TCRdb ran MiXCR on the multiplex PCR reads. The sample shows fewer than 450,000 distinct CDR3 sequences, over 12% of them seen only once. Trimming left V 4 bases short and J 6 bases short, with 22 bases between. The CDR3 has 17 amino acids. Germline V gene lookup returns CDR1 LGHDT and CDR2 YNNKEL (reference sequence). The sequenced sample was blood. This TCR came from a man aged 50 or older with Graves' ophthalmopathy. V is TRBV3-1 and J is TRBJ1-5, with TRBD1 as a possible D gene (6 bases). CDR3 sequence: CASSPQGTGAVGQPQHF. CDR3 nucleotide sequence: TGTGCCAGCAGCCCCCAAGGGACGGGGGCGGTCGGTCAGCCCCAGCATTTT.